This record covers a single TCR beta chain. The antigen is not known. As part of library construction, unique molecular identifiers were attached to individual cDNA molecules. One entry per CDR3 protein, called by TCRdb with MiXCR from the 5' RACE reads. The sample contains 120,000 or so distinct CDR3 sequences, around 12% of which appear only once. The data were taken from a study of early T cells in non-severe SARS-CoV-2 infection. About the research overall: Whole-blood bulk RNA, unsorted, was sequenced, and chains were unpaired.

General study findings and limits: The matching step, a VDJdb search, favored anti-spike CD8 responses and missed private and CD4 specificities.

Germline values: CDR1 LNHDA, CDR2 SQIVND (reference sequence). The V gene lost 5 bases and the J gene lost 7 bases, with 23 bases spanning the gap. The CDR3 totals 16 residues. Sequenced here: whole blood, sampled at baseline. This TCR came from an adult who was a healthcare worker with PCR-confirmed SARS-CoV-2 infection or an uninfected control (not recorded which). This chain joins TRBV19 and TRBJ1-2, with a weak D call TRBD1 (6 bases). CDR3 residues: CASSATLYQGYGGYTF. DNA for the CDR3: TGTGCCAGTAGTGCCACCCTATACCAGGGGTATGGTGGCTACACCTTC.